Presented here are 9 T cell receptor beta chains from one specimen sequenced in a study of blood T cell repertoires in COVID-19. Here immunoSEQ multiplex PCR was the method, and the copy in TCRdb shows in-frame clones only, minus some. This sample has just under 350,000 clones, with around 83% found just once. The sequenced sample consisted of peripheral blood. All receptors come from a man younger than 45 with active or convalescent COVID-19.

The chain couples TRBV6-2 or TRBV6-3 to TRBJ1-5, with a weak D call TRBD1 (6 bases). V was clipped by 5 bases and J by 6 bases, with 8 bases between them. The CDR3 is made up of 12 amino acids. Germline V gene data show CDR1 as MNHEY and CDR2 as SVGEGT. In DNA form, the CDR3 reads TGTGCCAGCAGTACAGGGATTCAGCCCCAGCATTTT. Translated, it gives CASSTGIQPQHF.

The chain uses TRBV28 and TRBJ1-5; a weak D match, TRBD1 (5 bases). In germline, CDR1 is MDHEN, CDR2 SYDVKM. This CDR3 has 13 amino acids. With 4 bases removed from V and 6 bases from J, the gap between germline ends came to 10 bases. For the CDR3, the DNA is TGTGCCAGCAGTTCCCCGGGGGGTCAGCCCCAGCATTTT. Amino acid sequence: CASSSPGGQPQHF.

With regard to this clone: This CDR3 is also generated by other DNA sequences in the sample. The gene calls are TRBV12-3 or TRBV12-4 and TRBJ1-4; D may be TRBD1 (6 bases). There are 13 residues in the CDR3. Trimming stripped 3 bases from V and 7 bases from J, with 9 bases between. The CDR3 is CASSLRGGEKLFF. CDR3 sequence (DNA): TGTGCCAGCAGTTTGAGGGGGGGTGAAAAACTGTTTTTT.

This clone was seen a single time. The chain employs TRBV11-2 and TRBJ1-1; 7 bases are a match to TRBD1. Germline V gene lookup returns CDR1 SGHAT and CDR2 FQNNGV. The CDR3 has 14 residues. The trim removed 5 bases at V and 0 bases at J, leaving 3 bases unmatched. The CDR3 region is CASSPDRMNTEAFF. CDR3 nucleotide sequence: TGTGCCAGCAGCCCGGACAGGATGAACACTGAAGCTTTCTTT.

The J gene is TRBJ2-2, the V gene TRBV11-2, with TRBD1 matching 7 bases. The junction had 9 bases not matched to a gene; V was cut back by 4 bases and J by 10 bases. The CDR3 spans 14 residues. Germline-derived CDR1 and CDR2 are SGHAT and FQNNGV. CDR3 nucleotides: TGTGCCAGCAGCTGGTCACAGGGGATTGAGGAGCTGTTTTTT. This translates into CASSWSQGIEELFF.

The chain combines TRBV5-1 with TRBJ2-7, with 13 bases identical to TRBD2. V dropped 0 bases and J dropped 7; count of bases not matched to a gene: 1. This CDR3 is built from 14 residues. The germline V gene encodes CDR1 SGHRS and CDR2 YFSETQ. In nucleotides, the CDR3 is TGCGCCAGCAGCTTGGAACTAGCGGGAGGGGAGCAGTACTTC. Its protein product is CASSLELAGGEQYF.

The DNA of the CDR3 is TGTGCCAGCAGCCCTCGACAGGGGAGCACAGATACGCAGTATTTT. It specifies CASSPRQGSTDTQYF. V gene TRBV9 combines with J gene TRBJ2-3; TRBD1 matches 8 bases. J gave up 0 bases and V 4 bases, and 4 bases lay outside the gene matches. The germline V gene encodes CDR1 SGDLS and CDR2 YYNGEE. This CDR3 has 15 amino acids.

V is TRBV7-3 and J is TRBJ2-1; 8 bases fit TRBD1. The CDR3 spans 16 residues. In germline, CDR1 is SGHTA, CDR2 FQGTGA. The ends lost 5 bases at V and 0 bases at J; junction bases unmatched: 6. In DNA, the CDR3 is TGTGCCAGCAGCCCCCAGGGGGCCCTCTCCTACAATGAGCAGTTCTTC. Protein sequence: CASSPQGALSYNEQFF.

The chain is built from TRBV6-5 and TRBJ2-5; D ambiguous. This CDR3 comprises 15 residues. Germline lookup yields CDR1 MNHEY and CDR2 SVGAGI. Trimming cost V 0 bases and J 2 bases, with 10 bases left between them. In DNA, the CDR3 is TGTGCCAGCAGTTACTCGATTCCCAGTCAAGAGACCCAGTACTTC. It yields the protein CASSYSIPSQETQYF.